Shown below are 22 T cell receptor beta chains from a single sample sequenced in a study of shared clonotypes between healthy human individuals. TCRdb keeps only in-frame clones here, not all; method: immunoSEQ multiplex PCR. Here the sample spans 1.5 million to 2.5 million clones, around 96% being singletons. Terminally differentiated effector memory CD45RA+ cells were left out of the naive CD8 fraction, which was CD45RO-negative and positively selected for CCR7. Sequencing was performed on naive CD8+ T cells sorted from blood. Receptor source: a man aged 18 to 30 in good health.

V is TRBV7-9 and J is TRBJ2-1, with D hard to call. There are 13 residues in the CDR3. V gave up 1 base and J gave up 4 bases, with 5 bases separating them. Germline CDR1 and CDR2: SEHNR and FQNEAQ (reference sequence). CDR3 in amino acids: CASSLDRYNEQFF. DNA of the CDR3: TGTGCCAGCAGCTTAGACCGGTACAATGAGCAGTTCTTC. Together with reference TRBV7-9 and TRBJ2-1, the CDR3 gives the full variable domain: DTGVSQNPRHKITKRGQNVTFRCDPISEHNRLYWYRQTLGQGPEFLTYFQNEAQLEKSRLLSDRFSAERPKGSFSTLEIQRTEQGDSAMYLCASSLDRYNEQFFGPGTRLTVL.

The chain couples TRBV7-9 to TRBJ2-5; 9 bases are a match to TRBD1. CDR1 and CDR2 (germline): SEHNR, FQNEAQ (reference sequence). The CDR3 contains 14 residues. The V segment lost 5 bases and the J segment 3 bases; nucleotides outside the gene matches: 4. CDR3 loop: CASSPWDREETQYF. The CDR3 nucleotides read TGTGCCAGCAGCCCTTGGGACAGGGAAGAGACCCAGTACTTC.

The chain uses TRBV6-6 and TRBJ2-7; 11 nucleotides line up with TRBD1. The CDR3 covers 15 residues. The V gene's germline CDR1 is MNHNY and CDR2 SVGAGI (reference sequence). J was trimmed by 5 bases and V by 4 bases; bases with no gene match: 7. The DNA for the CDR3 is TGTGCCAGCAGTTTGTGGACAGGGGGCAAAGACGAGCAGTACTTC. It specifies CASSLWTGGKDEQYF.

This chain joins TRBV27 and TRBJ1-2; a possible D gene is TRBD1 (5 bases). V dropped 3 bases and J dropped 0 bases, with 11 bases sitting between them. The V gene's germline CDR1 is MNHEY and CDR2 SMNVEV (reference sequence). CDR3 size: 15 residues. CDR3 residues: CASSFLRDANYGYTF. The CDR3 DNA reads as TGTGCCAGCAGTTTTCTAAGGGACGCTAACTATGGCTACACCTTC.

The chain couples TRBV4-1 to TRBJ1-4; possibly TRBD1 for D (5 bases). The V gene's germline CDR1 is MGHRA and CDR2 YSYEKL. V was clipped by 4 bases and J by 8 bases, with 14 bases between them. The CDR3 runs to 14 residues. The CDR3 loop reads CASSPRQGGEKLFF. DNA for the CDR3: TGCGCCAGCAGCCCCCGGCAGGGTGGCGAAAAACTGTTTTTT.

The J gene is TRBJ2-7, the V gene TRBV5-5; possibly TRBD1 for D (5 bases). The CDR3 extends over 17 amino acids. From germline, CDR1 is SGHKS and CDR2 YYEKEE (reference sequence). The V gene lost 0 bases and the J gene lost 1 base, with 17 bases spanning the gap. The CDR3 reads CASSLEGARLGSYEQYF. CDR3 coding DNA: TGTGCCAGCAGCTTGGAAGGGGCACGCCTAGGGTCCTACGAGCAGTACTTC.

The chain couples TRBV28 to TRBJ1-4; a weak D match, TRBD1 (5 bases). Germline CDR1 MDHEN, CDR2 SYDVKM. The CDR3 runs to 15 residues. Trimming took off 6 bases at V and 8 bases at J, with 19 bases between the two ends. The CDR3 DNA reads TGTGCCAGCAGCTCCTGGGGGTCGGAACGGGAAAAACTGTTTTTT. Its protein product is CASSSWGSEREKLFF.

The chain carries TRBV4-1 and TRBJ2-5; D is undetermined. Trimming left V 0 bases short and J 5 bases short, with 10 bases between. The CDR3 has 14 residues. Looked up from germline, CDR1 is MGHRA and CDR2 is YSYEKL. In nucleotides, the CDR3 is TGCGCCAGCAGCCAAGATGAGGTGGCGGAGACCCAGTACTTC. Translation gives CASSQDEVAETQYF.

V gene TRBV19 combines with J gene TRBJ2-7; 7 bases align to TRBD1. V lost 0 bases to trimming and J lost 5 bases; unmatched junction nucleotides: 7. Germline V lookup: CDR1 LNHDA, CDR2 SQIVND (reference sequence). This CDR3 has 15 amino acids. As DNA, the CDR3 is TGTGCCAGTAGTATAGATAACGACAGGGCAGACGAGCAGTACTTC. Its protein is CASSIDNDRADEQYF.

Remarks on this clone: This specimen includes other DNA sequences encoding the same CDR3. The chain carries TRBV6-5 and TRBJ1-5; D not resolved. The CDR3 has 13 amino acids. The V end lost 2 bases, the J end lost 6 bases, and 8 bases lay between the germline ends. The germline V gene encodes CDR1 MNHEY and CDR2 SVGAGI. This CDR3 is CASSYGLGQPQHF. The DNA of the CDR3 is TGTGCCAGCAGTTACGGCCTCGGTCAGCCCCAGCATTTT.

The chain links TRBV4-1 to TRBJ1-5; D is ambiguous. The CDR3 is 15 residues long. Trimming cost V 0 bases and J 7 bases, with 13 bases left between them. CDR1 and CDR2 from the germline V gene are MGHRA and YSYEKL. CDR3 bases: TGCGCCAGCAGCCAAGATCGGGGTCCGAGCCAGCCCCAGCATTTT. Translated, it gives CASSQDRGPSQPQHF.

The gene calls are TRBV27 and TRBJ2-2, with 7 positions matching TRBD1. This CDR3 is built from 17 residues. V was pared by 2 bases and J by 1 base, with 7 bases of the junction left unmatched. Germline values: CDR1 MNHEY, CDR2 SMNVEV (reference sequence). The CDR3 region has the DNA TGTGCCAGCAGTTTACTGACAGGGTTCATGAACACCGGGGAGCTGTTTTTT. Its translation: CASSLLTGFMNTGELFF.

CDR3 residues: CASSYGRQGNYEQYF. The CDR3 bases are TGTGCCAGCAGCTACGGACGCCAGGGCAACTACGAGCAGTACTTC. V gene TRBV5-5 combines with J gene TRBJ2-7, with a weak D call TRBD1 (5 bases). The CDR3 extends over 15 amino acids. Germline loops: CDR1 SGHKS, CDR2 YYEKEE (reference sequence). Trimming stripped 3 bases from V and 3 bases from J, with 16 bases between. Full variable domain (rest looked up from reference TRBV5-5 and TRBJ2-7): DAGVTQSPTHLIKTRGQQVTLRCSPISGHKSVSWYQQVLGQGPQFIFQYYEKEERGRGNFPDRFSARQFPNYSSELNVNALLLGDSALYLCASSYGRQGNYEQYFGPGTRLTVT.

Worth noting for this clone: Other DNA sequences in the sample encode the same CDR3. The CDR3 protein is CASSIRAANTEAFF. CDR3 nucleotides: TGTGCCAGTAGTATACGGGCAGCCAACACTGAAGCTTTCTTT. V is TRBV19 and J is TRBJ1-1; D unclear. The CDR3 is 14 residues long. Germline V gene sequence: CDR1 LNHDA, CDR2 SQIVND (reference sequence). V shed 2 bases and J shed 2 bases, with 9 bases lying between them.

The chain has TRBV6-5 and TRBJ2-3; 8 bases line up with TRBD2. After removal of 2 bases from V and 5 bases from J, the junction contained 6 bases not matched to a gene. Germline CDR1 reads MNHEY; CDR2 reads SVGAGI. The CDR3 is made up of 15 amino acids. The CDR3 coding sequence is TGTGCCAGCAGTTACCGGCGGGAGGCCCTAGATACGCAGTATTTT. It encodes CASSYRREALDTQYF.

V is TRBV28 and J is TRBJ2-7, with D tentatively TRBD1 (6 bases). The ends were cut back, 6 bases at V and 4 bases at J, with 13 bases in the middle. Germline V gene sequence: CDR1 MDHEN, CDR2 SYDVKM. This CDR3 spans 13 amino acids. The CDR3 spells CASSYGTLYEQYF. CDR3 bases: TGTGCCAGCAGCTACGGGACACTGTACGAGCAGTACTTC.

CDR3 protein: CAWRGILDYGYTF. CDR3 sequence (DNA): TGTGCCTGGAGGGGCATTTTGGACTATGGCTACACCTTC. The chain carries TRBV30 and TRBJ1-2, with D hard to call. The CDR3 length is 13 residues. Germline CDR1 GTSNPN, CDR2 SVGIG (reference sequence). Trimming cost V 3 bases and J 3 bases, with 11 bases left between them. Supplemented by reference TRBV30 and TRBJ1-2, the full variable domain reads SQTIHQWPATLVQPVGSPLSLECTVEGTSNPNLYWYRQAAGRGLQLLFYSVGIGQISSEVPQNLSASRPQDRQFILSSKKLLLSDSGFYLCAWRGILDYGYTFGSGTRLTVV.

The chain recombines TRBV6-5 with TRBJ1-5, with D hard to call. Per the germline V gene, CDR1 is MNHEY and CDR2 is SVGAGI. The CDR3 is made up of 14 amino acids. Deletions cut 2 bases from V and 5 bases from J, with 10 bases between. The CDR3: CASSYEAGYQPQHF. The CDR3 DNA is TGTGCCAGCAGTTACGAGGCAGGCTATCAGCCCCAGCATTTT.

CDR3 residues: CASSYRADSGANVLTF. DNA for the CDR3: TGTGCCAGCAGTTACAGGGCAGACTCTGGGGCCAACGTCCTGACTTTC. The chain employs TRBV6-5 and TRBJ2-6; D is undetermined. The CDR3 is made up of 16 amino acids. Germline CDR1 and CDR2: MNHEY and SVGAGI. Between the trimmed V and J ends, which lost 2 bases and 0 bases, there was a span of 8 bases.

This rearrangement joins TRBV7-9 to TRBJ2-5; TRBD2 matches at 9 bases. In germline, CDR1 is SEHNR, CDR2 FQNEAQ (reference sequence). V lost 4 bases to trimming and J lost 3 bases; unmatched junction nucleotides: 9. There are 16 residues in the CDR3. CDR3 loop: CASSSTETSGEETQYF. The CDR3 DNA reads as TGTGCCAGCAGCTCGACGGAGACTAGCGGCGAAGAGACCCAGTACTTC. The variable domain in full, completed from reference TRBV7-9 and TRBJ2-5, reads DTGVSQNPRHKITKRGQNVTFRCDPISEHNRLYWYRQTLGQGPEFLTYFQNEAQLEKSRLLSDRFSAERPKGSFSTLEIQRTEQGDSAMYLCASSSTETSGEETQYFGPGTRLLVL.

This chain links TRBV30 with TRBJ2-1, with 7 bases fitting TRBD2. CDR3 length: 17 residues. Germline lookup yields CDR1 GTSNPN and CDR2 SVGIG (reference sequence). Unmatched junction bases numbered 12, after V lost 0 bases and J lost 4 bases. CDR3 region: CAWSVPWAGESYNEQFF. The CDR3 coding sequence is TGTGCCTGGAGTGTACCTTGGGCGGGGGAATCGTACAATGAGCAGTTCTTC.

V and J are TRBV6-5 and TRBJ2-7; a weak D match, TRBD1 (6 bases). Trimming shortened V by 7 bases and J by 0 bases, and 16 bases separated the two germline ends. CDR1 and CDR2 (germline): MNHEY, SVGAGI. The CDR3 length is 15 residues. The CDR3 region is CASTTDRSHSYEQYF. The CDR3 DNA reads TGTGCCAGCACAACAGACAGGAGCCACTCCTACGAGCAGTACTTC.